This TCR beta chain was recovered during a study of blood T cell repertoires in COVID-19. Study-level background: Samples came from the United States, Italy and Spain, spanning acute and convalescent COVID-19. PBMCs, B-cell-depleted T cells, or T cells were the source of the cDNA or gDNA that made up the material.

The CDR3 contains 15 residues. V gave up 4 bases and J gave up 1 base, with 14 bases separating them. Looked up from germline, CDR1 is SGDLS and CDR2 is YYNGEE. Sequencing was performed with immunoSEQ multiplex PCR; in TCRdb, only in-frame clones are kept and a portion is missing. The sample contains a few hundred thousand clones, approximately 86% of which appear only once. Sequenced: peripheral blood. The J gene is TRBJ2-5, the V gene TRBV9; perhaps TRBD2 as D (5 bases). This clonotype originated in a man aged 55-75 years with acute or convalescent COVID-19. The CDR3 bases are TGTGCCAGCAGCACCTCGGGAAGGCCCCAAGAGACCCAGTACTTC. It codes for CASSTSGRPQETQYF.